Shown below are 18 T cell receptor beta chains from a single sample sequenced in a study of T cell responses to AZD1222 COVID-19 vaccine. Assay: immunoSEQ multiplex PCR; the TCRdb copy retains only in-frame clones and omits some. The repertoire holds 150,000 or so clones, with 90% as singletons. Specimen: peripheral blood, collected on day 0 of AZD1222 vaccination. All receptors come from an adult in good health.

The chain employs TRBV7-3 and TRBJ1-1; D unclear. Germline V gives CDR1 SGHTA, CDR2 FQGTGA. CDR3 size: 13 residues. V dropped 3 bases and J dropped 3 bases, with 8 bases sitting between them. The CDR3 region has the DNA TGTGCCAGCAGCTTCCACACGGACACTGAAGCTTTCTTT. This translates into CASSFHTDTEAFF.

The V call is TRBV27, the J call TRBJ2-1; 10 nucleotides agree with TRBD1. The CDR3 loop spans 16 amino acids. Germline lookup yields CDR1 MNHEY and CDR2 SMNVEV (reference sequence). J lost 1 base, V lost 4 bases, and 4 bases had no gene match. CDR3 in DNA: TGTGCCAGCAGTTCGATGGACAGGGGGTCCTACAATGAGCAGTTCTTC. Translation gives CASSSMDRGSYNEQFF.

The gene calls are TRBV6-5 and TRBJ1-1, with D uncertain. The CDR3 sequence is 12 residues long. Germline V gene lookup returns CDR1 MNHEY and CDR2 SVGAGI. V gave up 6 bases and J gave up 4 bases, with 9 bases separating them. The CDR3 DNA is TGTGCCAGCAGCTCAGGAGTCACTGAAGCTTTCTTT. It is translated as CASSSGVTEAFF.

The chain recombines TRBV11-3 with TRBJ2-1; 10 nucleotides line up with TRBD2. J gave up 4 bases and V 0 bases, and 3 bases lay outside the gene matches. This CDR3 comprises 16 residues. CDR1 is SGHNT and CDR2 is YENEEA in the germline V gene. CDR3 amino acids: CASSLDEREGYNEQFF. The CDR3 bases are TGTGCCAGCAGCTTAGATGAGCGGGAGGGTTACAATGAGCAGTTCTTC.

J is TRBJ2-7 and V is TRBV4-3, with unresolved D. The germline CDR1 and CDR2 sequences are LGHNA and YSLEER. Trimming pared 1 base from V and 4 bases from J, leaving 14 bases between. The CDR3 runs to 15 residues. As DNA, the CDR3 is TGCGCCAGCAGCCAAGTGTCTTCGTTAGTGTACGAGCAGTACTTC. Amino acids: CASSQVSSLVYEQYF.

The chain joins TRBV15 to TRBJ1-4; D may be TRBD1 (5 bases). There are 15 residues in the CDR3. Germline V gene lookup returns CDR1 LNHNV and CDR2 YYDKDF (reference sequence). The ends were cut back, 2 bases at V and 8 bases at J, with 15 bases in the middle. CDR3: CATSRSSGSGEKLFF. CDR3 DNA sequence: TGTGCCACCAGCAGAAGTTCAGGGTCGGGGGAAAAACTGTTTTTT. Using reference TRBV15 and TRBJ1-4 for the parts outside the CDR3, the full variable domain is DAMVIQNPRYQVTQFGKPVTLSCSQTLNHNVMYWYQQKSSQAPKLLFHYYDKDFNNEADTPDNFQSRRPNTSFCFLDIRSPGLGDTAMYLCATSRSSGSGEKLFFGSGTQLSVL.

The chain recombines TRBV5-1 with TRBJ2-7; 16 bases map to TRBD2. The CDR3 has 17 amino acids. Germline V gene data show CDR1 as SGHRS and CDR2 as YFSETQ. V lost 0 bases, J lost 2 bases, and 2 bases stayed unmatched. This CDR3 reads CASSLAGTSGRAYEQYF. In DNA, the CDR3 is TGCGCCAGCAGCTTGGCTGGGACTAGCGGGAGGGCCTACGAGCAGTACTTC.

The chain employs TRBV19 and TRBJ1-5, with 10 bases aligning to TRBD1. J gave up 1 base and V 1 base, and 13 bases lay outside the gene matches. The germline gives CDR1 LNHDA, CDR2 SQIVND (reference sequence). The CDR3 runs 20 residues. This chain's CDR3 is CASSIGRIGTGERSNQPQHF. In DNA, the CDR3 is TGTGCCAGTAGTATAGGAAGGATCGGGACAGGGGAGAGGAGCAATCAGCCCCAGCATTTT.

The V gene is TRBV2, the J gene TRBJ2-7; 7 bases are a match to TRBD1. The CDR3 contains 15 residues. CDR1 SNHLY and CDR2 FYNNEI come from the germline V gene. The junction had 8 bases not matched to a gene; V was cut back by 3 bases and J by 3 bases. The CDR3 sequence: CASSEILPGGYEQYF. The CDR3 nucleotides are TGTGCCAGCAGTGAGATCCTCCCAGGGGGCTACGAGCAGTACTTC. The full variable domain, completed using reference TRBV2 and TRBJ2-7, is EPEVTQTPSHQVTQMGQEVILRCVPISNHLYFYWYRQILGQKVEFLVSFYNNEISEKSEIFDDQFSVERPDGSNFTLKIRSTKLEDSAMYFCASSEILPGGYEQYFGPGTRLTVT.

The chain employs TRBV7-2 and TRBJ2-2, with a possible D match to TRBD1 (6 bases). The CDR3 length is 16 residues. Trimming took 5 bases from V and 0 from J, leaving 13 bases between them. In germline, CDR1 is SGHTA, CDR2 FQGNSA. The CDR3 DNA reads TGTGCCAGCAGCCAGGTGGGGACATCGAACACCGGGGAGCTGTTTTTT. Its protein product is CASSQVGTSNTGELFF.

For the CDR3, the DNA is TGTGCCAGCAGTGAACTAGCGGAGAACAATGAGCAGTTCTTC. Protein sequence: CASSELAENNEQFF. This chain uses TRBV6-1 with TRBJ2-1, with 7 bases identical to TRBD2. CDR1 MNHNS and CDR2 SASEGT come from the germline V gene. J lost 5 bases, V lost 2 bases, and 3 bases had no gene match. This CDR3 comprises 14 residues.

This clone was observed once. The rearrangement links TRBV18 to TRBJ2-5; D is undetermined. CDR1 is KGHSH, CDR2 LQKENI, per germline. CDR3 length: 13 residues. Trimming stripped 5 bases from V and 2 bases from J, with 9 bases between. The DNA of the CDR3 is TGTGCCAGCTCATCAAATAATCAAGAGACCCAGTACTTC. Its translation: CASSSNNQETQYF.

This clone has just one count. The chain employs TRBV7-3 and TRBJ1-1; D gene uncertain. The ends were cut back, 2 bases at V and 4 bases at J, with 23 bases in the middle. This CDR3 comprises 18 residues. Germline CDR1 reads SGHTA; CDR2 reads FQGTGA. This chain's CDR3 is CASSLEPGSLGFGTEAFF. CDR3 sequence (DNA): TGTGCCAGCAGCTTAGAGCCGGGGAGCCTGGGTTTTGGCACTGAAGCTTTCTTT.

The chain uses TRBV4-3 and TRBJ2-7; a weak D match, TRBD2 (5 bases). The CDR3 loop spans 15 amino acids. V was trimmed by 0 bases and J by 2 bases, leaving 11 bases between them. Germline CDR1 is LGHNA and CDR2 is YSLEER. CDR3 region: CASSQDAASTYEQYF. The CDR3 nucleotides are TGCGCCAGCAGCCAAGATGCGGCTAGCACCTACGAGCAGTACTTC.

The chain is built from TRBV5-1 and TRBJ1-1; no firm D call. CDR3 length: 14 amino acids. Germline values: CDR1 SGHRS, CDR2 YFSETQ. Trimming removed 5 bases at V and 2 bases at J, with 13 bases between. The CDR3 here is CASSWARGNTEAFF. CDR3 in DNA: TGCGCCAGCAGTTGGGCCCGGGGTAACACTGAAGCTTTCTTT.

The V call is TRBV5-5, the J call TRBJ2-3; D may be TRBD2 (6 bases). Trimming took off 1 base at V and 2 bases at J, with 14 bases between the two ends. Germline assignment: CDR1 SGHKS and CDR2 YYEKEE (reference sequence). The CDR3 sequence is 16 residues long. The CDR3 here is CASSLFMLASTDTQYF. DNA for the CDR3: TGTGCCAGCAGCTTGTTTATGCTAGCGTCCACAGATACGCAGTATTTT.

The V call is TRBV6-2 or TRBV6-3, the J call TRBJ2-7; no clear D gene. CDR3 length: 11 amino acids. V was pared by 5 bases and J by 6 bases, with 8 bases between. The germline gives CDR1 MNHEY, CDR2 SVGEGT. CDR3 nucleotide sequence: TGTGCCAGCAGTGCCGTACGCGAGCAGTACTTC. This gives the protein CASSAVREQYF.

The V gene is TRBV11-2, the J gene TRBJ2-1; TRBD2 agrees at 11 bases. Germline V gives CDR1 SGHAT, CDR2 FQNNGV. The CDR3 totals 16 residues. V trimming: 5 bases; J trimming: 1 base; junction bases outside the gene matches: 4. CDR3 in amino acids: CASSGGLAGSYNEQFF. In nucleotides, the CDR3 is TGTGCCAGCAGCGGTGGACTAGCGGGTTCCTACAATGAGCAGTTCTTC.